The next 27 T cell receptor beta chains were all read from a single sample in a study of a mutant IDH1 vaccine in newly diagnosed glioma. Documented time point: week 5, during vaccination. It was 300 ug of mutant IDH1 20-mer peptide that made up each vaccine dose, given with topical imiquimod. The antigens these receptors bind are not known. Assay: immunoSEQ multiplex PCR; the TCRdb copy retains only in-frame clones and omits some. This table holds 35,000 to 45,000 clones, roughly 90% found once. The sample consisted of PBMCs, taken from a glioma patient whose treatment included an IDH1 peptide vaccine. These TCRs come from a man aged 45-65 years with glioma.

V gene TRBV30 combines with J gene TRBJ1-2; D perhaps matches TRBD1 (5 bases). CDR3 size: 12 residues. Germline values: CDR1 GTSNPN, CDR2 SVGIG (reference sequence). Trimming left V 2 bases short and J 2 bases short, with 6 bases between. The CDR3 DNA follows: TGTGCCTGGAGTCGGGGGAACTATGGCTACACCTTC. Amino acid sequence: CAWSRGNYGYTF.

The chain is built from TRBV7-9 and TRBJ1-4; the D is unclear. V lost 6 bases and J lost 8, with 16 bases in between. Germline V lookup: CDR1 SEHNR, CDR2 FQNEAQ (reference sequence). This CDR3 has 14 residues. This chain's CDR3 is CASSFAGSNEKLFF. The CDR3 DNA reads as TGTGCCAGCAGTTTCGCGGGAAGCAACGAAAAACTGTTTTTT.

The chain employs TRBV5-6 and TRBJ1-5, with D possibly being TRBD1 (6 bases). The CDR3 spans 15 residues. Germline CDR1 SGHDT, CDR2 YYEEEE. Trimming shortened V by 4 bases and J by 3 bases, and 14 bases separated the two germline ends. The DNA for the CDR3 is TGTGCCAGCAGCCCCCGGGGGGGGGCCAATCAGCCCCAGCATTTT. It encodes CASSPRGGANQPQHF.

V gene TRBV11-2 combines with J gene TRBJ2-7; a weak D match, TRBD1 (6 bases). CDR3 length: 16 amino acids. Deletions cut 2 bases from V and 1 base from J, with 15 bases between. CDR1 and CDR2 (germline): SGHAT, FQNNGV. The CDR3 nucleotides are TGTGCCAGCAGCTTAAGTCGTAGGGGGAATTCCTACGAGCAGTACTTC. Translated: CASSLSRRGNSYEQYF.

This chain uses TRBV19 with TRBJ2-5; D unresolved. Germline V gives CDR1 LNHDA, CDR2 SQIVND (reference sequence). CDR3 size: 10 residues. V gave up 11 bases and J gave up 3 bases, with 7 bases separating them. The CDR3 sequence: CAGREETQYF. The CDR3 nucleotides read TGTGCCGGTCGTGAAGAGACCCAGTACTTC.

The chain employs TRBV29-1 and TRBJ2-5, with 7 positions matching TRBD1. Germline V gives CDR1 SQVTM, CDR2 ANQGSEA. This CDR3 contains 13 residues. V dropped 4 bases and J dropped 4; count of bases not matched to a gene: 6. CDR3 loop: CSVGQGMGETQYF. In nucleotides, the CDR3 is TGCAGCGTTGGACAGGGTATGGGAGAGACCCAGTACTTC.

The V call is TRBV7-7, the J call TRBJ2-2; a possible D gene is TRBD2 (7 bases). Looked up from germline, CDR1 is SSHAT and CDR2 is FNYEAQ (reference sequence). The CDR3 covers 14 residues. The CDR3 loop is CATKGGVNTGELFF. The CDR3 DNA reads TGTGCTACGAAAGGGGGGGTGAACACCGGGGAGCTGTTTTTT.

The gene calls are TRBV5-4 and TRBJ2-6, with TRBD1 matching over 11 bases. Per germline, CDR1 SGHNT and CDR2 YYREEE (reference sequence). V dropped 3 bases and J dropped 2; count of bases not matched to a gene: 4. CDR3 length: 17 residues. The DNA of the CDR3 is TGTGCCAGCAGCTCCGGGACAGGGGGGACTGGGGCCAACGTCCTGACTTTC. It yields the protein CASSSGTGGTGANVLTF.

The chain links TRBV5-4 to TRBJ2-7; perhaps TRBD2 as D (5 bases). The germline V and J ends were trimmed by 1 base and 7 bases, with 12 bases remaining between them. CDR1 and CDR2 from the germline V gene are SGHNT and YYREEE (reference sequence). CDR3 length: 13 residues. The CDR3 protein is CASSLFTSGEQYF. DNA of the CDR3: TGTGCCAGCAGCTTGTTTACCTCGGGAGAGCAGTACTTC.

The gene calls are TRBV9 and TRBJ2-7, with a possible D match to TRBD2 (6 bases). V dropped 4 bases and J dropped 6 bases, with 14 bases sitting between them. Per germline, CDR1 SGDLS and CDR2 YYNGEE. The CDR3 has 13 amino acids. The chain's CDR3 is CASSYTVGGEQYF. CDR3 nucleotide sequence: TGTGCCAGCAGCTATACGGTGGGGGGCGAGCAGTACTTC.

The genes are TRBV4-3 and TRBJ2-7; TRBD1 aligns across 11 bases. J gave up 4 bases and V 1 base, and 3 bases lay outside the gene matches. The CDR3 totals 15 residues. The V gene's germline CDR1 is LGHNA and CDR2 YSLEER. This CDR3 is CASSQGTGGEYEQYF. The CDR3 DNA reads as TGCGCCAGCAGCCAAGGGACAGGGGGCGAGTACGAGCAGTACTTC.

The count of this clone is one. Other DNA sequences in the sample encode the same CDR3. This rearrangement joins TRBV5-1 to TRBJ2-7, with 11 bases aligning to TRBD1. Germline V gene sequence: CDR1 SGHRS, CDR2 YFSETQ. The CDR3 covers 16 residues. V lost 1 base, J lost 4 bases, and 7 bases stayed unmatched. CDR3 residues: CASSLSSGTGGYEQYF. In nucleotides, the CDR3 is TGCGCCAGCAGCTTGAGTAGTGGGACAGGGGGTTACGAGCAGTACTTC. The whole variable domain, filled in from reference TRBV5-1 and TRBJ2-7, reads KAGVTQTPRYLIKTRGQQVTLSCSPISGHRSVSWYQQTPGQGLQFLFEYFSETQRNKGNFPGRFSGRQFSNSRSEMNVSTLELGDSALYLCASSLSSGTGGYEQYFGPGTRLTVT.

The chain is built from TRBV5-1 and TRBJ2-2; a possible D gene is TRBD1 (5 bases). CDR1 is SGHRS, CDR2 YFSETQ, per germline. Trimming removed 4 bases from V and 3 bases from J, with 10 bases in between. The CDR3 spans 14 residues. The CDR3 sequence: CASSADTYTGELFF. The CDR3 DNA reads TGCGCCAGCAGCGCGGACACCTACACCGGGGAGCTGTTTTTT.

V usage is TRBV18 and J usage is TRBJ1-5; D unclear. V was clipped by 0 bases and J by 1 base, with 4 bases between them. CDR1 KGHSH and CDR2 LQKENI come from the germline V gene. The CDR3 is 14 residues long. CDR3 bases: TGTGCCAGCTCACCACCGGGGAGCAATCAGCCCCAGCATTTT. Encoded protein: CASSPPGSNQPQHF.

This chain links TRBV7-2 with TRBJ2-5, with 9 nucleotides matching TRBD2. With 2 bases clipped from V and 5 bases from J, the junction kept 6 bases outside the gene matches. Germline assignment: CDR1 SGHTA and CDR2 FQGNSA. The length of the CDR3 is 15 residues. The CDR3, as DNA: TGTGCCAGCAGCTTATTCGGGCTAGCGGGGGAGACCCAGTACTTC. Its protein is CASSLFGLAGETQYF.

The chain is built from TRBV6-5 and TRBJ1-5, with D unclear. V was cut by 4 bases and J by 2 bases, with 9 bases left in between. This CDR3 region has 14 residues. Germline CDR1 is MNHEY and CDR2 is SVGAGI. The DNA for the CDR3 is TGTGCCAGCAGTTTACAGCGAGGCAATCAGCCCCAGCATTTT. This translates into CASSLQRGNQPQHF.

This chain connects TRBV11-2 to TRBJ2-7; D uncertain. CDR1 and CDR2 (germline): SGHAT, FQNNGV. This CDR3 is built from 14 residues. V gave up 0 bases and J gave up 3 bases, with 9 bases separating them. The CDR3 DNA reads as TGTGCCAGCAGCTTAGAACAAGGCCTCTACGAGCAGTACTTC. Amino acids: CASSLEQGLYEQYF.

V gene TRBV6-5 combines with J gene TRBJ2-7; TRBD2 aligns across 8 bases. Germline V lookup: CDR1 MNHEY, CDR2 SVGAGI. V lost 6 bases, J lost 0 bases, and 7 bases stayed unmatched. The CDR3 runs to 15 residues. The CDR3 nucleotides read TGTGCCAGCAGGCCACTAGCGGAGGCCTCCTACGAGCAGTACTTC. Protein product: CASRPLAEASYEQYF.

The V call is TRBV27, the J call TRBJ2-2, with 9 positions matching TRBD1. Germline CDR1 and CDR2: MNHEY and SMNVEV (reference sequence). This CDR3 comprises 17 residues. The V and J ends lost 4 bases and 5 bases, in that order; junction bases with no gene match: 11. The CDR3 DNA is TGTGCCAGCAGTTACGCCCTTAGAGACAGGGGGACCGGGGAGCTGTTTTTT. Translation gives CASSYALRDRGTGELFF.

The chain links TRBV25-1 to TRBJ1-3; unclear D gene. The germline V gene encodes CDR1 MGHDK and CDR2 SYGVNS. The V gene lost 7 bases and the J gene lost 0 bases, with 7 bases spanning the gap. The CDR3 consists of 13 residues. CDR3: CASTTSSGNTIYF. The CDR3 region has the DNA TGTGCCAGCACAACGAGCTCTGGAAACACCATATATTTT.

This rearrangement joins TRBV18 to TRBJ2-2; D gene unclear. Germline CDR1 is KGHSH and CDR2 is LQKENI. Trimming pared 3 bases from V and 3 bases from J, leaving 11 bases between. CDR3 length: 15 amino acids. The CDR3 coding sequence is TGTGCCAGCTCACCTTCGTGGGCGGACACCGGGGAGCTGTTTTTT. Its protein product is CASSPSWADTGELFF.

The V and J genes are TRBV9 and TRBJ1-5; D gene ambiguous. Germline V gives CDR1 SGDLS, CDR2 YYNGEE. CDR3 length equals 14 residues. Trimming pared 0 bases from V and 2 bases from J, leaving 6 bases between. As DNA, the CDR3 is TGTGCCAGCAGCGTAGACACTCGCAATCAGCCCCAGCATTTT. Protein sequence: CASSVDTRNQPQHF.

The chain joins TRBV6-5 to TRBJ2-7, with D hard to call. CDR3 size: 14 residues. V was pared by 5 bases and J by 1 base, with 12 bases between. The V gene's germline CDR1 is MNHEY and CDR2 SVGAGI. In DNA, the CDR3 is TGTGCCAGCAGTCGGACCGGACGGTCCTACGAGCAGTACTTC. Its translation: CASSRTGRSYEQYF.

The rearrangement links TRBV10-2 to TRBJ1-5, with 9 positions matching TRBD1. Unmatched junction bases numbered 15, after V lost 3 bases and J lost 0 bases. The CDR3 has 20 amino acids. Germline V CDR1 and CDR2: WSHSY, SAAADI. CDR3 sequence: CASSDPYSGTGLYSNQPQHF. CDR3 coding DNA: TGCGCCAGCAGTGACCCCTATTCCGGGACAGGGTTGTATAGCAATCAGCCCCAGCATTTT.

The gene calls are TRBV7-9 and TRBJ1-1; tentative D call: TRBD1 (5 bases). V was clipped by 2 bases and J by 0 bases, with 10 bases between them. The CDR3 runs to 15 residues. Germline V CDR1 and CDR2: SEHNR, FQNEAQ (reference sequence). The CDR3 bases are TGTGCCAGCAGCTTAACGCTGACAGTGAACACTGAAGCTTTCTTT. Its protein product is CASSLTLTVNTEAFF. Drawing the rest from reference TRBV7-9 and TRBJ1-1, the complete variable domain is DTGVSQNPRHKITKRGQNVTFRCDPISEHNRLYWYRQTLGQGPEFLTYFQNEAQLEKSRLLSDRFSAERPKGSFSTLEIQRTEQGDSAMYLCASSLTLTVNTEAFFGQGTRLTVV.

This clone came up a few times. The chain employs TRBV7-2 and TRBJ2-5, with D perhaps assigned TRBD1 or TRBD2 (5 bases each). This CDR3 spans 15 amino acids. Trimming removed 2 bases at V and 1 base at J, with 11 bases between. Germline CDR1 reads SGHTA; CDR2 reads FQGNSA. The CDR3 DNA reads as TGTGCCAGCAGCTTAAACGGGGCCCTCCAAGAGACCCAGTACTTC. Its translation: CASSLNGALQETQYF.

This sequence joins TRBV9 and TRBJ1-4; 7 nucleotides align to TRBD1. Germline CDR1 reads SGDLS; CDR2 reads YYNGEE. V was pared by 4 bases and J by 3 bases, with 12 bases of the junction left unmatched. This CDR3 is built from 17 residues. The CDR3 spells CASSPYSPGGSNEKLFF. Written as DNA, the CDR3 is TGTGCCAGCAGCCCCTACTCACCAGGGGGATCTAATGAAAAACTGTTTTTT.